This TCR beta chain was obtained from a study of blood T cell repertoires in COVID-19. The V gene lost 3 bases and the J gene lost 4 bases, with 10 bases spanning the gap. The germline gives CDR1 LGHDT, CDR2 YNNKEL (reference sequence). The CDR3 sequence is 14 residues long. Followed over time, Seattle patients had been enrolled while infection was active. As handled by the study authors: Reference gene primers were amplified, and this amplification served to estimate nucleated cell counts. Some clones are missing from TCRdb's copy, which holds only in-frame ones; the method was immunoSEQ multiplex PCR. V, J and clone size derive from that table, while D and trimming were established from the DNA sequence. Here the sample spans approximately 200,000 clones, around four fifths being singletons.

This TCR was recovered from an elderly woman with COVID-19, enrolled during active disease. The specimen was peripheral blood. The chain couples TRBV3-1 (or the pseudogene TRBV3-2) to TRBJ1-5; D uncertain. The CDR3 spells CASSHRGENQPQHF. The CDR3 DNA is TGTGCCAGCAGCCATCGTGGGGAGAATCAGCCCCAGCATTTT.